This T cell receptor beta chain was found in a study of Ad26.COV2.S vaccination and SARS-CoV-2 variants. Study observations and caveats: Marked by substantial breadth, spike-specific CD8+ and CD4+ T cell responses were reportedly seen after vaccination. Researchers cautioned that TCR breadth and depth analyses may have underestimated total T cell responses.

Remarks on this clone: Its target is not known.

Method: immunoSEQ multiplex PCR; TCRdb's copy keeps in-frame clones and lacks some. This table has 150,000 to 200,000 clones, roughly 85% appearing once. The sample here was peripheral blood, taken after recovery from COVID-19. The TCR was taken from a human donor who had recovered from COVID-19.

This CDR3 reads CASSQGVPGPDNEQFF. The CDR3 DNA follows: TGTGCCAGCAGTCAAGGTGTACCGGGACCTGACAATGAGCAGTTCTTC. V is TRBV6-6 and J is TRBJ2-1; D possibly matches TRBD1 or TRBD2 (5 bases each). In germline, CDR1 is MNHNY, CDR2 SVGAGI (reference sequence). Trimming stripped 5 bases from V and 5 bases from J, with 19 bases between. This CDR3 has 16 amino acids.